The 10 T cell receptor beta chains below come from one sample, sequenced in a study of PD-1 blockade in mismatch repair-deficient tumors (dated by TCRdb to between 2016 and 2019). Libraries were constructed by the immunoSEQ multiplex PCR assay. TCRdb provides this immuneACCESS table in a form limited to in-frame rearrangements. Some clones are lacking; in checked studies, under half of them reflect an unresolved V gene, and why the rest are absent is not known. The table for this sample lists some 120,000 clones; around nine tenths of them were counted only once. Clones ranked in the top ten supply 10% to 15% of the sample. Here the sequenced sample was peripheral blood, taken just under 74 weeks after starting pembrolizumab. These receptors were taken from an adult with mismatch repair-deficient cancer.

This chain joins TRBV29-1 and TRBJ2-3; 7 positions agree with TRBD1. Germline CDR1 and CDR2: SQVTM and ANQGSEA. This CDR3 contains 13 residues. V lost 3 bases, J lost 2 bases, and 2 bases stayed unmatched. CDR3 nucleotide sequence: TGCAGCGTTGAGACAGGGCTCACAGATACGCAGTATTTT. Translating it yields CSVETGLTDTQYF.

The chain uses TRBV2 and TRBJ2-7, with no clear D. The CDR3 is made up of 13 amino acids. The V end lost 3 bases, the J end lost 3 bases, and 9 bases lay between the germline ends. From germline, CDR1 is SNHLY and CDR2 FYNNEI. The CDR3 DNA reads as TGTGCCAGCAGTGAGTCAGCCAACTACGAGCAGTACTTC. Its translation is CASSESANYEQYF.

This clone came up once. This chain's CDR3 is CAWSAGTRELFF. CDR3 nucleotides: TGTGCCTGGAGTGCGGGAACGCGGGAACTGTTTTTT. This sequence joins TRBV30 and TRBJ1-4; D unclear. V was clipped by 1 base and J by 12 bases, with 12 bases between them. The CDR3 spans 12 residues. CDR1 and CDR2 (germline): GTSNPN, SVGIG (reference sequence). The full variable domain, rest sourced from reference TRBV30 and TRBJ1-4, is SQTIHQWPATLVQPVGSPLSLECTVEGTSNPNLYWYRQAAGRGLQLLFYSVGIGQISSEVPQNLSASRPQDRQFILSSKKLLLSDSGFYLCAWSAGTRELFFGSGTQLSVL.

This clone was seen more than once but under ten times. No conserved phenylalanine or tryptophan ends this CDR3, so it is likely a read error. The limits of the CDR3 on the DNA are not certain, so only TCRdb's listed CDR3 is given. The chain recombines TRBV4-1 with TRBJ2-7; TRBD2 was called by the table and not checked on the DNA. The germline V gene encodes CDR1 MGHRA and CDR2 YSYEKL. The CDR3 is 13 residues long, counting both termini. This chain's CDR3 is CASSQDLREFTSN.

The genes are TRBV7-6 and TRBJ2-2; D possibly corresponds to TRBD1 (6 bases). In germline, CDR1 is SGHVS, CDR2 FNYEAQ. The germline V and J ends were trimmed by 7 bases and 0 bases, with 12 bases remaining between them. The CDR3 runs to 15 residues. The CDR3 protein is CASTPRTANTGELFF. In nucleotides, the CDR3 is TGTGCCAGCACCCCTAGGACAGCGAACACCGGGGAGCTGTTTTTT.

This sequence joins TRBV27 and TRBJ2-5; a possible D gene is TRBD1 (6 bases). Trimming stripped 2 bases from V and 0 bases from J, with 10 bases between. The germline CDR1 and CDR2 sequences are MNHEY and SMNVEV (reference sequence). The CDR3 extends over 15 amino acids. CDR3 loop: CASSLGQGYQETQYF. The DNA for the CDR3 is TGTGCCAGCAGTTTAGGGCAGGGGTACCAAGAGACCCAGTACTTC.

This clone was observed a handful of times. The chain employs TRBV28 and TRBJ2-1, with 8 bases aligning to TRBD2. There are 16 residues in the CDR3. CDR1 and CDR2 from the germline V gene are MDHEN and SYDVKM. Trimming took 7 bases from V and 9 from J; bases not matched to a gene: 17. This CDR3 is CASTGVGSGASREQFF. The CDR3 bases are TGTGCCAGCACGGGTGTGGGTAGCGGGGCCAGCCGTGAGCAGTTCTTC.

The chain has TRBV11-2 and TRBJ2-7; 15 bases are shared with TRBD2. From germline, CDR1 is SGHAT and CDR2 FQNNGV. Trimming took 5 bases from V and 3 from J; bases not matched to a gene: 5. This CDR3 is 16 amino acids long. CDR3 protein: CASSPEGLAGGYEQYF. DNA for the CDR3: TGTGCCAGCAGCCCCGAGGGACTAGCGGGGGGCTACGAGCAGTACTTC.

For this clone: Other DNA sequences in this specimen translate into the identical CDR3. The chain joins TRBV6-5 to TRBJ2-5; D gene uncertain. Germline V lookup: CDR1 MNHEY, CDR2 SVGAGI. There are 12 residues in the CDR3. The V gene lost 6 bases and the J gene lost 5 bases, with 10 bases spanning the gap. CDR3 sequence reads: CASSRPQETQYF. In DNA form, the CDR3 reads TGTGCCAGCAGCCGTCCGCAGGAGACCCAGTACTTC.

The chain carries TRBV6-5 and TRBJ1-4; D uncertain. Germline CDR1 reads MNHEY; CDR2 reads SVGAGI. The V and J ends lost 4 bases and 4 bases respectively, with 10 bases between them. The CDR3 spans 14 residues. CDR3 protein: CASSSTVYNEKLFF. CDR3 coding DNA: TGTGCCAGCAGTTCGACGGTGTATAATGAAAAACTGTTTTTT.